This paragraph reports one T cell receptor beta chain. Germline V gene sequence: CDR1 MDHEN, CDR2 SYDVKM. The V gene end was trimmed by 3 bases and the J gene end by 5 bases; junction bases not matched to a gene: 8. The CDR3 extends over 15 amino acids. The sample belongs to a study of blood T cell repertoires in COVID-19. In the authors' workflow: Amplification of reference gene primers provided the estimated nucleated cell counts. Only in-frame clones appear in the TCRdb table, and some are missing; sequencing was by immunoSEQ multiplex PCR. Clonal size and the V and J genes are those of that table, whereas D and trimming came from the DNA. This sample has about 170,000 clones; over 90% occur once, and the top ten carry approximately 0.5%.

The sample taken for sequencing was peripheral blood. V gene TRBV28 combines with J gene TRBJ2-7; TRBD1 aligns across 9 bases. The receptor's source is a man aged 50 or older with acute or convalescent COVID-19. The CDR3 DNA is TGTGCCAGCAGTTTCCAAAAGGGACAGGGTCACGAGCAGTACTTC. This translates into CASSFQKGQGHEQYF.